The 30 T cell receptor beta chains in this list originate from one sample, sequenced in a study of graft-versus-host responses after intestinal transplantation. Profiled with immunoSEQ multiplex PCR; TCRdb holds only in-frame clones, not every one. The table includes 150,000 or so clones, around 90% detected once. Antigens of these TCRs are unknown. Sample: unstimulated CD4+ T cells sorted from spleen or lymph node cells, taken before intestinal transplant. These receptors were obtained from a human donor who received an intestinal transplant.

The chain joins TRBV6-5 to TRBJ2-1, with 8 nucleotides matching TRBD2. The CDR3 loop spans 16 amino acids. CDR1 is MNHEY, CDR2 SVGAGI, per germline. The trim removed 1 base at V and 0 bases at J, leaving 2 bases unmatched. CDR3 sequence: CASSYWSGSSYNEQFF. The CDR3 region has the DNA TGTGCCAGCAGTTACTGGAGCGGGAGCTCCTACAATGAGCAGTTCTTC.

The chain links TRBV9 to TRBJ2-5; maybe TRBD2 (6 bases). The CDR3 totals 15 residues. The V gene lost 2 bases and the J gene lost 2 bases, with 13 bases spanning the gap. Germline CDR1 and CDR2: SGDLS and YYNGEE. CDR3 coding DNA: TGTGCCAGCAGCGTGCCTATCGGGGGTCAAGAGACCCAGTACTTC. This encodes CASSVPIGGQETQYF.

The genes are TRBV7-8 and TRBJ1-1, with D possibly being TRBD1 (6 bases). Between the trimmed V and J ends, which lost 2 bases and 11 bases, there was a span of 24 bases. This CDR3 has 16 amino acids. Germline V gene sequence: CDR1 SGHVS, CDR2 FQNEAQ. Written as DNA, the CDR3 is TGTGCCAGCAGCTTACGATACCGGGACACCCGATTTACGGCTTTCTTT. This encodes CASSLRYRDTRFTAFF. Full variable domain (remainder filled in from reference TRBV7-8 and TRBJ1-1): GAGVSQSPRYKVAKRGQDVALRCDPISGHVSLFWYQQALGQGPEFLTYFQNEAQLDKSGLPSDRFFAERPEGSVSTLKIQRTQQEDSAVYLCASSLRYRDTRFTAFFGQGTRLTVV.

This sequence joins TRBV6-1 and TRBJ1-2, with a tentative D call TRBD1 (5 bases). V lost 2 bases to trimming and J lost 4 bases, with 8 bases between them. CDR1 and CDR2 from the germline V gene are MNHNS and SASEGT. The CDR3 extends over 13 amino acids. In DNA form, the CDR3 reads TGTGCCAGCAGTGAACTGACAGTCTATGGCTACACCTTC. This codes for CASSELTVYGYTF.

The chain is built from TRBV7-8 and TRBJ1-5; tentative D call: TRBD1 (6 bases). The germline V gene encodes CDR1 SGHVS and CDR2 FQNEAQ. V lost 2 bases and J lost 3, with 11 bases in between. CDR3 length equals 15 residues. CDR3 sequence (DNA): TGTGCCAGCAGCTTATCCGGACAGCACAATCAGCCCCAGCATTTT. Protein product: CASSLSGQHNQPQHF. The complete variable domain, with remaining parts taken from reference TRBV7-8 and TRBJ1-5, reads GAGVSQSPRYKVAKRGQDVALRCDPISGHVSLFWYQQALGQGPEFLTYFQNEAQLDKSGLPSDRFFAERPEGSVSTLKIQRTQQEDSAVYLCASSLSGQHNQPQHFGDGTRLSIL.

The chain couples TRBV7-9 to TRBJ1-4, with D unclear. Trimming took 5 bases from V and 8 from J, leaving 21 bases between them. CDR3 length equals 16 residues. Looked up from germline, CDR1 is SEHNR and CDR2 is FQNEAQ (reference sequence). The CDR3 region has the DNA TGTGCCAGCAGCCTCCGGCAGGTCCCCATGCGGGAAAAACTGTTTTTT. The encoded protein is CASSLRQVPMREKLFF.

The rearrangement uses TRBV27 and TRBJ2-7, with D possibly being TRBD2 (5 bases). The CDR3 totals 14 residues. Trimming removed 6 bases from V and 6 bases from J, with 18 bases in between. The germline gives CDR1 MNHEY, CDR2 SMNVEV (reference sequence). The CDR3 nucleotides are TGTGCCAGCAGCCCTGTGGCCACTCGGGGCGAGCAGTACTTC. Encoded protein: CASSPVATRGEQYF.

The CDR3 is CASSPDRWADPTEAFF. Written as DNA, the CDR3 is TGTGCCAGCAGCCCGGATAGATGGGCAGATCCCACTGAAGCTTTCTTT. This chain uses TRBV7-3 with TRBJ1-1; D is unresolved. This CDR3 spans 16 amino acids. Germline CDR1 SGHTA, CDR2 FQGTGA. Trimming took 5 bases from V and 4 from J, leaving 20 bases between them.

Written as DNA, the CDR3 is TGTGCCAGCAGCTTAGACGGCCAGGGGCCCTTCTATGGCTACACCTTC. Translation gives CASSLDGQGPFYGYTF. This chain joins TRBV7-9 and TRBJ1-2; TRBD1 is a possible D gene (6 bases). V lost 1 base, J lost 4 bases, and 16 bases lay in between. The CDR3 runs 16 residues. The germline gives CDR1 SEHNR, CDR2 FQNEAQ (reference sequence).

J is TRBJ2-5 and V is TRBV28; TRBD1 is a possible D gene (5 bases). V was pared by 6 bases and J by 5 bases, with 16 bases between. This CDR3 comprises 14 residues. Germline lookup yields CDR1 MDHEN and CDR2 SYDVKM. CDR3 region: CASRNQGRGETQYF. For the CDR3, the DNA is TGTGCCAGCAGAAACCAGGGTAGAGGCGAGACCCAGTACTTC.

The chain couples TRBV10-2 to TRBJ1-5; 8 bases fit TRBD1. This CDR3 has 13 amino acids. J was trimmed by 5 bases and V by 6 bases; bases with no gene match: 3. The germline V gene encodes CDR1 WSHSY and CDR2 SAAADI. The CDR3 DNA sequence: TGCGCCAGCAGAGGGACAGGCGATCAGCCCCAGCATTTT. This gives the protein CASRGTGDQPQHF.

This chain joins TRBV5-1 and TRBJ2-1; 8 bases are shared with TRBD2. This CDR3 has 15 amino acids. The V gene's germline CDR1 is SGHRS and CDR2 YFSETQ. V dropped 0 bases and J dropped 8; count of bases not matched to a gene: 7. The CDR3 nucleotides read TGCGCCAGCAGCTTGGAGCGGGAGCCCTCGGATGAGCAGTTCTTC. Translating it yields CASSLEREPSDEQFF.

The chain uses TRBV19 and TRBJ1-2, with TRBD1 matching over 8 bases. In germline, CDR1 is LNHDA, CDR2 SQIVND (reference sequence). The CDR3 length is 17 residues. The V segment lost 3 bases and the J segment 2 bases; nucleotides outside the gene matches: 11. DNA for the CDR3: TGTGCCAGTAGTATTGGACCGGGACAGGCCAAGAACTATGGCTACACCTTC. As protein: CASSIGPGQAKNYGYTF.

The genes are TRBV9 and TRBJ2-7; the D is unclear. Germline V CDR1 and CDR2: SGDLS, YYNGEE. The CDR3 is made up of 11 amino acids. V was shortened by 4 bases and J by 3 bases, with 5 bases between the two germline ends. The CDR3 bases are TGTGCCAGCAGCTCTCTCTACGAGCAGTACTTC. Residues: CASSSLYEQYF.

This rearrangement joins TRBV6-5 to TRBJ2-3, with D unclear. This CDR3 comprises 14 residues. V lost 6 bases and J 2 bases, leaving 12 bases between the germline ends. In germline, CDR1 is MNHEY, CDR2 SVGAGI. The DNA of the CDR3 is TGTGCCAGCAGACTCCAAGTCCTCACAGATACGCAGTATTTT. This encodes CASRLQVLTDTQYF.

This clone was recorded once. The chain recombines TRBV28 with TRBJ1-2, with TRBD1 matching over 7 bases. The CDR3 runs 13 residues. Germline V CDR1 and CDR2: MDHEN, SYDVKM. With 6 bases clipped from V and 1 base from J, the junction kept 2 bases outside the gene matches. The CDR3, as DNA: TGTGCCAGCAGAGGGGACAGTAACTATGGCTACACCTTC. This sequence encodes CASRGDSNYGYTF.

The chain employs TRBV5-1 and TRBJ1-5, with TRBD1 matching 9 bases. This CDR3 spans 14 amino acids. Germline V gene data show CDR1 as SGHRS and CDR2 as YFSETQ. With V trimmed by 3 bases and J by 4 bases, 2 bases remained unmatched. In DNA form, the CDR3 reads TGCGCCAGCAGCTCCGGACAGGGGAATCAGCCCCAGCATTTT. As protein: CASSSGQGNQPQHF.

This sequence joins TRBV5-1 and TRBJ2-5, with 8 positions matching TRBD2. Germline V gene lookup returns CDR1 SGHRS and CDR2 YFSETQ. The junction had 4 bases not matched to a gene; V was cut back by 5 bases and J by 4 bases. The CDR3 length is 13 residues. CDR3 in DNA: TGCGCCAGCAGTTTAACTAGCGGAGAGACCCAGTACTTC. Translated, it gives CASSLTSGETQYF.

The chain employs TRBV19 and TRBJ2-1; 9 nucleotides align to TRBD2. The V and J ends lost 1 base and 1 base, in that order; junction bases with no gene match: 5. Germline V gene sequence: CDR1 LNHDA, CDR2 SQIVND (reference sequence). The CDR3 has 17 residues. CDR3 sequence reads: CASSIGAGLASYNEQFF. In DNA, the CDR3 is TGTGCCAGTAGTATAGGGGCGGGACTAGCATCCTACAATGAGCAGTTCTTC. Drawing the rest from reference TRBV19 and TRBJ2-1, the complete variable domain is DGGITQSPKYLFRKEGQNVTLSCEQNLNHDAMYWYRQDPGQGLRLIYYSQIVNDFQKGDIAEGYSVSREKKESFPLTVTSAQKNPTAFYLCASSIGAGLASYNEQFFGPGTRLTVL.

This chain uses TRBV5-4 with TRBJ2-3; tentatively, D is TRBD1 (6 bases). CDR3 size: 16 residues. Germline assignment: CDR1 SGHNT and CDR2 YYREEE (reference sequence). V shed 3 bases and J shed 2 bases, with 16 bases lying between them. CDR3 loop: CASSSVMDRFTDTQYF. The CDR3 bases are TGTGCCAGCAGCTCAGTAATGGACAGATTCACAGATACGCAGTATTTT.

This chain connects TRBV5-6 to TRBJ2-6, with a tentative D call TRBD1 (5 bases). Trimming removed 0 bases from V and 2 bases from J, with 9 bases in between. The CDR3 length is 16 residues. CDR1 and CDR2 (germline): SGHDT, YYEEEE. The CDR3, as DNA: TGTGCCAGCAGCTTGGCCCCAGGGCCTGGGGCCAACGTCCTGACTTTC. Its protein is CASSLAPGPGANVLTF.

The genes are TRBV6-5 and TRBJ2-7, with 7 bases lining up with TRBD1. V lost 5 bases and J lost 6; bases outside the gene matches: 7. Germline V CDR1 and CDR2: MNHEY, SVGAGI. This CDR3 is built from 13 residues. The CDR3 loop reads CASSKTGPLEQYF. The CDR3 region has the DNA TGTGCCAGCAGTAAGACAGGGCCCCTCGAGCAGTACTTC.

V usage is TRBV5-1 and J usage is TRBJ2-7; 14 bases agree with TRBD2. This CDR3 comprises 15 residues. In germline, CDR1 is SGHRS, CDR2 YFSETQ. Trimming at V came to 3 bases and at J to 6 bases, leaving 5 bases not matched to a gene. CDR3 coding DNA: TGCGCCAGCAGCTCCGGGACTAGCGGGAGACCCGAGCAGTACTTC. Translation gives CASSSGTSGRPEQYF.

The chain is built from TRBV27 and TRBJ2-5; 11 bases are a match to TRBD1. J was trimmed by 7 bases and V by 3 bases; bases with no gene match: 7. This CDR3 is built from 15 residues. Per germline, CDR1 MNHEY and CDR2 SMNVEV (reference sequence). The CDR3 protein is CASSFSSGQGGTQYF. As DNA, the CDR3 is TGTGCCAGCAGTTTTTCCTCGGGACAGGGGGGGACCCAGTACTTC.

The CDR3 nucleotides read TGTGCCAGCAGTTACAGAGGGTTCTACGAGCAGTACTTC. It translates to CASSYRGFYEQYF. The chain uses TRBV28 and TRBJ2-5; weak D call: TRBD2 (5 bases). Gene TRBJ2-7 matches the end of the DNA better, so the J call may be wrong. The germline V gene encodes CDR1 MDHEN and CDR2 SYDVKM. The CDR3 consists of 13 residues.

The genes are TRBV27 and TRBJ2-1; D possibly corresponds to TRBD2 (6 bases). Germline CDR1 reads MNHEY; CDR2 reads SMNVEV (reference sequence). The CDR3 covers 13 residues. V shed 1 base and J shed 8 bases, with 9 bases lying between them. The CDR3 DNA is TGTGCCAGCAGTTTATTGAAGCGGGATGAGCAGTTCTTC. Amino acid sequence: CASSLLKRDEQFF.

The CDR3 protein is CASSFRDIYNEQFF. The CDR3 nucleotides are TGTGCCAGCAGTTTCCGGGACATATACAATGAGCAGTTCTTC. This chain connects TRBV27 to TRBJ2-1, with D perhaps matching TRBD1 (6 bases). This CDR3 comprises 14 residues. CDR1 and CDR2 (germline): MNHEY, SMNVEV (reference sequence). Trimming shortened V by 3 bases and J by 4 bases, and 10 bases separated the two germline ends.

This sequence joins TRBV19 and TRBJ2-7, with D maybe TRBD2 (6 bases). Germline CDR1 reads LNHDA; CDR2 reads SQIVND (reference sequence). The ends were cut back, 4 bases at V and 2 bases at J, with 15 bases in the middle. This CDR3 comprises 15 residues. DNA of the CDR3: TGTGCCAGTAGTAAATCGGAGCGGGCACCCTACGAGCAGTACTTC. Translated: CASSKSERAPYEQYF.

The CDR3 sequence is CASSFWQSSNQPQHF. CDR3 sequence (DNA): TGTGCCAGCAGTTTTTGGCAGTCTAGCAATCAGCCCCAGCATTTT. This chain uses TRBV28 with TRBJ1-5; D remains ambiguous. Trimming shortened V by 3 bases and J by 0 bases, and 9 bases separated the two germline ends. Germline CDR1 and CDR2: MDHEN and SYDVKM. The CDR3 spans 15 residues.

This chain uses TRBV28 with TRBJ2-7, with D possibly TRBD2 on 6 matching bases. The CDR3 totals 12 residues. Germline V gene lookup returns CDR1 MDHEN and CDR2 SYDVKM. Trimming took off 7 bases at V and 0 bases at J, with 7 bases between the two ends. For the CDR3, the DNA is TGTGCCAGCACCGGGAGCTCCTACGAGCAGTACTTC. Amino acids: CASTGSSYEQYF. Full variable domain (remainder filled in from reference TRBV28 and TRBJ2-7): DVKVTQSSRYLVKRTGEKVFLECVQDMDHENMFWYRQDPGLGLRLIYFSYDVKMKEKGDIPEGYSVSREKKERFSLILESASTNQTSMYLCASTGSSYEQYFGPGTRLTVT.